A few counts support the clone carrying this T cell receptor beta chain. Isolated PBMCs totaled at least 6 million in each sample. Then a second PCR, running roughly 6 to 11 cycles, was carried out with a sample-barcoded 5' primer and a J-beta primer mix. TCRdb independently ran MiXCR on the 5' RACE reads; one entry per CDR3 protein. The repertoire consists of about 680,000 distinct CDR3 sequences, with roughly 49% occurring once and the leading ten covering roughly 31%. These data are taken from a study of blood T cells in healthy people across ages. The CDR3 has 15 amino acids. The chain links TRBV12-3 or TRBV12-4 to TRBJ2-4; 8 positions agree with TRBD2. The better agreement between TRBJ2-5 and the DNA end casts doubt on the J call. Specimen: blood. The source of this sequence is a woman aged 60-75 years in good health. The CDR3 bases are TGTGCCAGCAAAACCTCGGGAGGGCAGCAAGAGACCCAGTACTTC. This sequence encodes CASKTSGGQQETQYF.